This record concerns one TCR beta chain sequence. What this receptor recognizes is not known. One base away there is no much larger clone; base qualities are not given. The sample originates from a study of T cell responses to AZD1222 COVID-19 vaccine (dated by TCRdb to the early 2020s). The study in broad terms: TCR sequencing covered more than 230 trial participants: 200 to 220 given two doses of AZD1222 and about 26 given two doses of MenACWY control vaccine. Trial participants were enrolled into age subgroups of 18-55, 56-69 and 70-plus years, which contained about 150, 27 and 61 TCR-sequenced participants, respectively. Summary of the overall study and its limitations: CD4 TCRs associated with the vaccine covered the entire spike protein, and the dominant responses were in regions 160-218 and 743-854. A significant rise in spike-specific TCR breadth and depth was observed after two AZD1222 doses relative to day 0 and relative to MenACWY recipients. Only six or seven AZD1222 recipients were SARS-CoV-2 seropositive at baseline, limiting conclusions about previously exposed vaccinees. Reportedly, almost half of the unique spike-specific TCRs recognized epitopes lying outside the regions that are mutated in the B.1.351 and B.1.1.7 variants. Participants were mostly white British and included more females than males, and it was suggested by the authors that clonal diversity may have been underestimated. Because no day 14 peak-response samples were available, repertoires were characterized only after the peak T cell response. The 56-69-year group was small, and its depth increase did not reach significance, likely because of low power.

For CDR1 and CDR2, the germline V gene lists SGHTA and FQGNSA. The CDR3 sequence holds 15 residues, the cysteine and phenylalanine included. The sequence is cut down to CDR3 DNA, 45 bases in frame from base 1. Clipping removes 0 bases from V and 1 base from J, with 1 as the unmatched junction base count. In light of the paper, this sample's time point label describes: about 28 days (+/-7) after the second vaccine dose. AZD1222 recipients whose second dose came at about 4 weeks and those whose second dose came at about 12 weeks were combined into one group, since spike-specific TCR depth and breadth did not differ between the two schedules. The vaccinee samples were drawn from two UK trials, COV001 and COV002, one of which was a single-blind randomized controlled phase 2/3 trial testing AZD1222 (ChAdOx1 nCoV-19) in healthy adults. For TCRbeta chain sequencing, PBMC samples from trial participants were taken at day 0 and at day 28 after the second dose.

The CDR3 regions of human TCRbeta chains were analyzed by immunosequencing. The paper's processing steps were these. TCRs in the repertoires were compared against a reference library of SARS-CoV-2-specific TCRs that had been generated with the MIRA antigen-specificity platform. Breadth was defined as the fraction of unique TCRs that were SARS-CoV-2-associated. Depth was defined as the fraction of total T cells that were SARS-CoV-2-associated. Using the MIRA data, every spike-specific TCR was mapped to the spike region that the TCR reacted to and assigned to either a CD4 or a CD8 class. Log10-transformed breadth and depth values were compared by one-way ANOVA with Sidak's multiple comparisons tests. Not all clones reach the TCRdb copy of this immuneACCESS table, which keeps in-frame sequences only. Checked studies attribute under half of the gap to unresolved V genes and leave the rest unexplained. That table supplies the V and J calls and clone size; D and trimming were determined from the DNA. The sample yields roughly 99,000 clones; around nine tenths were counted once. The ten largest clones take up about 6.8% of the sample.

The TCR originated in an adult who received the AZD1222 COVID-19 vaccine. Recombination connected TRBV7-2 to TRBJ1-1, and 8 junctional nucleotides match TRBD1. Sequenced here: peripheral blood, sampled 28 days after the second AZD1222 dose. The DNA is TGTGCCAGCAGCTTAGCTGGGACAGGGAACACTGAAGCTTTCTTT. The encoded protein is CASSLAGTGNTEAFF.